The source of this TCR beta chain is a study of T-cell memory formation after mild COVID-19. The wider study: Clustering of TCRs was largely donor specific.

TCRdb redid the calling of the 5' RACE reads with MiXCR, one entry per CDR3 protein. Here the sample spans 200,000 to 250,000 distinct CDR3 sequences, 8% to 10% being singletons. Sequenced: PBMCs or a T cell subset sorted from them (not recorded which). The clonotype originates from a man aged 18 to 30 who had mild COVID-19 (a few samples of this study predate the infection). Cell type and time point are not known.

The CDR3: CASSPELAGDVEQFF. The DNA for the CDR3 is TGTGCCAGCTCACCAGAACTAGCGGGAGACGTTGAGCAGTTCTTC. V and J are TRBV18 and TRBJ2-1; 11 nucleotides match TRBD2. This CDR3 is built from 15 residues. Trimming removed 2 bases from V and 9 bases from J; junction bases left unmatched: 6. CDR1 and CDR2 (germline): KGHSH, LQKENI.